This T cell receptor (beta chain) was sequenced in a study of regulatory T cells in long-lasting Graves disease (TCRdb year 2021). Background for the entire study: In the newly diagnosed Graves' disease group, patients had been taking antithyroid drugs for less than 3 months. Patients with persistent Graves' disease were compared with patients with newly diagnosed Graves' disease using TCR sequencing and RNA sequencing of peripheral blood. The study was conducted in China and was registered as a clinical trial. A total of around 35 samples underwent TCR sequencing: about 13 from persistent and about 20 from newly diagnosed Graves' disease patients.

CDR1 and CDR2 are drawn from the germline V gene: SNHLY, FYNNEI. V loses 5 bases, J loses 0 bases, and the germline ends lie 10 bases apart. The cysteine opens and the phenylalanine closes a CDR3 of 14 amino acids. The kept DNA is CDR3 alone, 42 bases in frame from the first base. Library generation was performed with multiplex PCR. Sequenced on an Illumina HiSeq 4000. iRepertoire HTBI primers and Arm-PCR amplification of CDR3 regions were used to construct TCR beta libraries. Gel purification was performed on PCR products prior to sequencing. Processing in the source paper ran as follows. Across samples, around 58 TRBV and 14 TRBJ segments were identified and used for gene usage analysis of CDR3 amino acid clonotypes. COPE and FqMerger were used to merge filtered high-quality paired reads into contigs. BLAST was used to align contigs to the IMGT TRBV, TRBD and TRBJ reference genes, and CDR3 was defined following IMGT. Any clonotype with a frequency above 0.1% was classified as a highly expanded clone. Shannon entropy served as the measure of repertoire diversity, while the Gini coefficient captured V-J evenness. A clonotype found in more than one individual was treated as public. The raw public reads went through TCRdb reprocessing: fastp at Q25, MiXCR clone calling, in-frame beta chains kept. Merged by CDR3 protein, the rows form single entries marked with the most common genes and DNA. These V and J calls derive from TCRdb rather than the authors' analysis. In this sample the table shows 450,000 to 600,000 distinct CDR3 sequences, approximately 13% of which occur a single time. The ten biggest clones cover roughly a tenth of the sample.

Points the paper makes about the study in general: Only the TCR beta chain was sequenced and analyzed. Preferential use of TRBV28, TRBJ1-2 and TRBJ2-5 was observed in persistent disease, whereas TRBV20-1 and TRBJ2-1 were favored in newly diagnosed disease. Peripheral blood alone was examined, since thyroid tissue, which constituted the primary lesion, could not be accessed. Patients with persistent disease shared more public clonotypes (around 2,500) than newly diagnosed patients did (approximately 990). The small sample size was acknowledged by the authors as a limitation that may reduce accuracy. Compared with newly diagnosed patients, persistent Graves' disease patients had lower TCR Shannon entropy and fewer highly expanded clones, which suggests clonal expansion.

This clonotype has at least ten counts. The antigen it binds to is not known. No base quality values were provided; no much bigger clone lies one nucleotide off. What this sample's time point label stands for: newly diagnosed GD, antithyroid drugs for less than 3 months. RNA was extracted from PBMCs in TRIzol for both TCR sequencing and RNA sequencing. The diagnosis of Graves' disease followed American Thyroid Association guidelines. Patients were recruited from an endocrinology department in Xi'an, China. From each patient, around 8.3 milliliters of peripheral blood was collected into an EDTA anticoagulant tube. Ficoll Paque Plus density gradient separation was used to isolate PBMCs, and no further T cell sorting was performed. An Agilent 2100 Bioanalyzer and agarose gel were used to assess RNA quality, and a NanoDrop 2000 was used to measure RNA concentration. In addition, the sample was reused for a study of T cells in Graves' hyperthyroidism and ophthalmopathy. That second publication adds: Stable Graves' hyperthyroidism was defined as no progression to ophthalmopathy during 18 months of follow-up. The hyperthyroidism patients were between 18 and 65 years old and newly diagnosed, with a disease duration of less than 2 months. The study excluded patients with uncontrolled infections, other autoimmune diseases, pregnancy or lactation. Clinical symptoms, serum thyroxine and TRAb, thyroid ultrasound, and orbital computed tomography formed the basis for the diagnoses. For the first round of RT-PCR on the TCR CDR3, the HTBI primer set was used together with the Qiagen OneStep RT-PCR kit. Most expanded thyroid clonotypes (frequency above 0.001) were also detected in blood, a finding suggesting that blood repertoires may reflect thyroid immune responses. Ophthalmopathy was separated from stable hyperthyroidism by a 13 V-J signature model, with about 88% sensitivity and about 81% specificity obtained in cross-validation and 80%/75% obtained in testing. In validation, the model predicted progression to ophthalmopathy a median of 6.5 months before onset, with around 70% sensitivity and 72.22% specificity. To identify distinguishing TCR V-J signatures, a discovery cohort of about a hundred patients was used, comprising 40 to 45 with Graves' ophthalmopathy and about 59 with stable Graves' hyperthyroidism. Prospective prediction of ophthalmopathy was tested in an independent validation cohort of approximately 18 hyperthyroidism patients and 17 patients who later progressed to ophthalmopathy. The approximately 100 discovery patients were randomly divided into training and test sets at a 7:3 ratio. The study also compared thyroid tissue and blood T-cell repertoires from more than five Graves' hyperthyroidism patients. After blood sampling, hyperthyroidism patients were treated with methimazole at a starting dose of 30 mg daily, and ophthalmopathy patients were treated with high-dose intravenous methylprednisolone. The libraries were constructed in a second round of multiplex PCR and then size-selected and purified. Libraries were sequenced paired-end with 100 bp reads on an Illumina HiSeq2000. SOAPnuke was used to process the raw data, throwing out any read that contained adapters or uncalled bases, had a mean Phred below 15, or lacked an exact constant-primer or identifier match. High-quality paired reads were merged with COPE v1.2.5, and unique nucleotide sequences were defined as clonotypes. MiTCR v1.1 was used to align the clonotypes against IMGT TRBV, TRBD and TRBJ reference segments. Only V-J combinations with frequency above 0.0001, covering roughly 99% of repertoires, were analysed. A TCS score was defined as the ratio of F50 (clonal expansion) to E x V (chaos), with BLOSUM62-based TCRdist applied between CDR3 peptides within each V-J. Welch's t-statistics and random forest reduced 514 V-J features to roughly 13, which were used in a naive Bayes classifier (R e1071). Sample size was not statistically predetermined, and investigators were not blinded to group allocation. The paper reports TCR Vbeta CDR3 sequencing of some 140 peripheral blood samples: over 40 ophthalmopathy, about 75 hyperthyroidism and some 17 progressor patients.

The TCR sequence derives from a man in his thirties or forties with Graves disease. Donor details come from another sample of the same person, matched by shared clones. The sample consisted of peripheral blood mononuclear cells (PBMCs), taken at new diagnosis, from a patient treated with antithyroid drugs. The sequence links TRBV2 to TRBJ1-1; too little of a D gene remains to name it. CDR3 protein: CASSSMSLNTEAFF. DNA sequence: TGTGCCAGCAGTTCAATGTCCCTGAACACTGAAGCTTTCTTT.